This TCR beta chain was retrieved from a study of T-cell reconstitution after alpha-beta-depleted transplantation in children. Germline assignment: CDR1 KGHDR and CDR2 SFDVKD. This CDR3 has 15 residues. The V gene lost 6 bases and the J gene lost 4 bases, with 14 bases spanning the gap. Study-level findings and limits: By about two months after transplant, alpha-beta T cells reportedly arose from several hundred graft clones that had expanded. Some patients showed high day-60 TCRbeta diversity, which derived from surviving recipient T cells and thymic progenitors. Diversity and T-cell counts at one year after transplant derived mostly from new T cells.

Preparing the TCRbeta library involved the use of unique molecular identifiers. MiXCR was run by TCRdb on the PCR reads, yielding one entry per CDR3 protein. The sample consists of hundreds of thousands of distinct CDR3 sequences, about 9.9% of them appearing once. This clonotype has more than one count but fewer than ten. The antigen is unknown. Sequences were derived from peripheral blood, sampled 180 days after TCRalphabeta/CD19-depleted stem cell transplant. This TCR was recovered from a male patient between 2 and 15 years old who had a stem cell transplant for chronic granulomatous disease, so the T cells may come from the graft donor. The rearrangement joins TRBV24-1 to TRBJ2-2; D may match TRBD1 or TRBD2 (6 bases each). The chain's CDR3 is CATSSSGAPTGELFF. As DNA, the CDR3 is TGTGCCACCAGTTCCTCGGGGGCCCCCACCGGGGAGCTGTTTTTT.